One sample yielded the 10 T cell receptor beta chains listed below, sequenced in a study of blood T cell repertoires in COVID-19 (TCRdb year 2020). Receptor libraries were prepared by the immunoSEQ multiplex PCR assay. TCRdb obtained this table from immuneACCESS and retained in-frame rearrangements with V and J assigned. These tables miss some clones; where compared with another copy, unresolved V genes account for less than half of the shortfall, and the remainder is unexplained. The sample profile shows 29,000 or so clones; 84% of them were found once. Of the sample, about 9.3% is held by the ten largest clones. Sequencing was carried out using peripheral blood. These receptors were taken from a man of 80 years or more with active COVID-19.

The chain employs TRBV10-2 and TRBJ2-3; 7 nucleotides align to TRBD1. Losses at the gene ends were 5 bases for V and 0 bases for J; bases not matched to a gene: 5. CDR1 and CDR2 (germline): WSHSY, SAAADI. The CDR3 length is 15 residues. CDR3 sequence (DNA): TGCGCCAGCAGTCCCGGGACAGCCAGCACAGATACGCAGTATTTT. Protein sequence: CASSPGTASTDTQYF.

The V and J genes are TRBV5-1 and TRBJ2-4, with 11 nucleotides matching TRBD1. From germline, CDR1 is SGHRS and CDR2 YFSETQ. CDR3 length: 15 amino acids. Losses at the gene ends were 4 bases for V and 7 bases for J; bases not matched to a gene: 7. Here the CDR3 reads CASSPPGQGVNIQYF. As DNA, the CDR3 is TGCGCCAGCAGCCCGCCGGGACAGGGGGTGAACATTCAGTACTTC.

This clone was recorded a few times. This rearrangement joins TRBV19 to TRBJ1-2; the match to TRBD1 covers 9 bases. The CDR3 totals 15 residues. Per germline, CDR1 LNHDA and CDR2 SQIVND (reference sequence). Trimming removed 6 bases from V and 4 bases from J; junction bases left unmatched: 9. The CDR3 DNA sequence: TGTGCCAGTAGCCCGGGACAGGGACCCTTCTATGGCTACACCTTC. Residues: CASSPGQGPFYGYTF.

This clone has only a few counts. The chain carries TRBV2 and TRBJ1-6; maybe TRBD1 (5 bases). The CDR3 is 13 residues long. Deletions cut 9 bases from V and 6 bases from J, with 12 bases between. CDR1 and CDR2 from the germline V gene are SNHLY and FYNNEI. The CDR3 here is CASQRDVNSPLHF. CDR3 nucleotide sequence: TGTGCCAGTCAGCGGGACGTTAATTCACCCCTCCACTTT. Full variable domain (remainder filled in from reference TRBV2 and TRBJ1-6): EPEVTQTPSHQVTQMGQEVILRCVPISNHLYFYWYRQILGQKVEFLVSFYNNEISEKSEIFDDQFSVERPDGSNFTLKIRSTKLEDSAMYFCASQRDVNSPLHFGNGTRLTVT.

This sequence joins TRBV5-5 and TRBJ1-5, with TRBD1 as a possible D gene (6 bases). The V end was cut by 2 bases, the J end by 7 bases, with 13 bases between. CDR1 is SGHKS, CDR2 YYEKEE, per germline (reference sequence). The CDR3 is made up of 14 amino acids. Here the CDR3 reads CASSLGGASQPQHF. The CDR3 bases are TGTGCCAGCAGCTTAGGGGGGGCTAGCCAGCCCCAGCATTTT.

The CDR3 region has the DNA TGTGCCAGCAGCCCAGATCACACAAACCTTGAAGCTTTCTTT. Translated: CASSPDHTNLEAFF. This chain links TRBV9 with TRBJ1-1, with no clear D. Trimming shortened V by 4 bases and J by 7 bases, and 17 bases separated the two germline ends. The germline gives CDR1 SGDLS, CDR2 YYNGEE. The CDR3 has 14 residues.

This clone appeared a single time. The chain has TRBV19 and TRBJ1-4; TRBD1 aligns across 7 bases. Germline CDR1 LNHDA, CDR2 SQIVND (reference sequence). This CDR3 spans 15 amino acids. V was pared by 4 bases and J by 7 bases, with 9 bases of the junction left unmatched. In DNA form, the CDR3 reads TGTGCCAGTAGTAACTATCAGGGGGTTGCTGAAAAACTGTTTTTT. Translation: CASSNYQGVAEKLFF.

This clone was detected a few times. The chain is built from TRBV10-1 and TRBJ1-5; TRBD1 might be the D (5 bases). V shed 6 bases and J shed 2 bases, with 14 bases lying between them. Germline V gene sequence: CDR1 WNHNN, CDR2 SYGVQD (reference sequence). The CDR3 totals 15 residues. CDR3 residues: CASRWGLRGNQPQHF. The DNA for the CDR3 is TGCGCCAGCAGGTGGGGCCTTCGGGGCAATCAGCCCCAGCATTTT.

This clone has just one count. This chain uses TRBV11-2 with TRBJ2-5; no clear D. This CDR3 comprises 12 residues. CDR1 SGHAT and CDR2 FQNNGV come from the germline V gene. The V gene lost 2 bases and the J gene lost 5 bases, with 6 bases spanning the gap. The CDR3 DNA follows: TGTGCCAGCAGCTTAAGACACGAGACCCAGTACTTC. It specifies CASSLRHETQYF.

This rearrangement joins TRBV9 to TRBJ1-2; maybe TRBD1 (6 bases). The CDR3 loop spans 15 amino acids. The V gene's germline CDR1 is SGDLS and CDR2 YYNGEE. V was shortened by 3 bases and J by 6 bases, with 18 bases between the two germline ends. CDR3 nucleotide sequence: TGTGCCAGCAGCGCCAGCGCAGGAACAGGGCATGGCTACACCTTC. Translation: CASSASAGTGHGYTF.